These T cell receptor beta chains were read from a single sample in a study of blood T cells in healthy people across ages. TCRdb itself ran the 5' RACE reads through MiXCR, one entry per CDR3 protein. The sample yields over a million distinct CDR3 sequences, around 55% seen once. The sequenced sample consisted of blood. All receptors come from a man aged 18 to 29 in good health. CDR3s include the opening cysteine and the closing phenylalanine or tryptophan. The D gene is left open where the match is weak. Only some rows state a clone size, as once, few, many or a class for expanded clones.

j_call clone_size v_call d_call cdr3_aa cdr3_nt
TRBJ2-7 few TRBV12-3/TRBV12-4 - CASSPLRGSYEQYF TGTGCCAGCAGTCCCCTACGTGGGAGCTACGAGCAGTACTTC
TRBJ1-1 - TRBV14 - CASSQDRGPIMNTEAFF TGTGCCAGCAGCCAAGACAGGGGACCCATCATGAACACTGAAGCTTTCTTT
TRBJ2-7 - TRBV7-2 - CASSFRLVYEQYF TGTGCCAGCAGCTTTAGGTTGGTCTACGAGCAGTACTTC
TRBJ2-7 few TRBV11-2 - CASSLGPSTTGLYEQYF TGTGCCAGCAGCTTAGGGCCCTCCACTACAGGGCTCTACGAGCAGTACTTC
TRBJ2-3 - TRBV21-1 - CASSVNPRRRTDTQYF TGTGCCAGCAGCGTTAACCCGCGCCGTCGCACAGATACGCAGTATTTT
TRBJ2-2 few TRBV7-8 - CASREFNTGELFF TGTGCCAGCAGGGAGTTTAACACCGGGGAGCTGTTTTTT
TRBJ1-1 - TRBV12-3/TRBV12-4 - CASKNINTEAFF TGTGCCAGCAAAAATATAAACACTGAAGCTTTCTTT
TRBJ1-2 many TRBV10-2 - CASSAPDRGYGYTF TGCGCCAGCAGCGCCCCGGACAGAGGCTATGGCTACACCTTC
TRBJ2-1 few TRBV20-1 - CSADARTSPNDEQFF TGCAGTGCTGACGCGCGAACTAGCCCAAACGATGAGCAGTTCTTC
TRBJ2-1 few TRBV29-1 TRBD1 CSADPTGVNEQFF TGCAGCGCTGACCCGACAGGGGTCAATGAGCAGTTCTTC
TRBJ2-1 - TRBV4-3 - CASSQAHSNEQFF TGCGCCAGCAGCCAAGCCCACTCCAATGAGCAGTTCTTC
TRBJ2-7 once TRBV5-1 - CASSLGHSIYEQYF TGCGCCAGCAGCTTGGGACACAGCATCTACGAGCAGTACTTC
TRBJ1-1 - TRBV6-2/TRBV6-3 - CASRSRTSSGAFF TGTGCCAGCAGATCTCGGACCTCCTCGGGGGCTTTCTTT
TRBJ1-6 - TRBV5-1 - CASSLDQQGSSYNSPLHF TGCGCCAGCAGCTTGGATCAACAGGGCAGCTCCTATAATTCACCCCTCCACTTT
TRBJ2-7 few TRBV28 TRBD1 CASSLSRTGGQTYEQYF TGTGCCAGCAGTTTAAGTCGGACAGGGGGCCAAACCTACGAGCAGTACTTC
TRBJ1-3 - TRBV28 TRBD1 CASTPGQGVNTIYF TGTGCCAGCACCCCGGGACAGGGGGTAAACACCATATATTTT
TRBJ1-1 - TRBV29-1 - CSVESAILNTEAFF TGCAGCGTTGAATCCGCGATCTTGAACACTGAAGCTTTCTTT
TRBJ2-7 - TRBV2 - CASSNLAFYEQYF TGTGCCAGCAGCAACCTGGCCTTCTACGAGCAGTACTTC
TRBJ2-7 - TRBV5-4 - CASSPLRTNFYEQYF TGTGCCAGCAGTCCACTCCGGACTAACTTCTACGAGCAGTACTTC
TRBJ1-2 - TRBV18 TRBD1 CASSDRLSLNYGYTF TGTGCTAGCTCGGACAGGCTCTCTCTTAACTATGGCTACACCTTC
TRBJ1-5 - TRBV20-1 - CSARTPKGNQPQHF TGCAGTGCAAGGACCCCTAAAGGCAATCAGCCCCAGCATTTT
TRBJ2-6 few TRBV6-2/TRBV6-3 - CASAPRHSGANVLTF TGTGCCAGCGCACCTCGACACTCTGGGGCCAACGTCCTGACTTTC
TRBJ2-7 - TRBV27 - CASSLKGLSSYEQYF TGTGCCAGCAGTTTAAAAGGGCTGAGCTCCTACGAGCAGTACTTC
TRBJ1-2 - TRBV6-2/TRBV6-3 - CASSRYDGYTF TGTGCCAGCAGCCGGTATGATGGCTACACCTTC
TRBJ2-5 - TRBV7-2 - CASSLRGALGQETQYF TGTGCCAGCAGCTTAAGGGGGGCCCTGGGTCAAGAGACCCAGTACTTC
TRBJ2-1 - TRBV29-1 - CSVNGGYYNEQFF TGCAGCGTCAATGGCGGGTACTACAATGAGCAGTTCTTC
TRBJ1-2 few TRBV29-1 - CSVQGYGGYTF TGCAGCGTTCAAGGGTACGGTGGCTACACCTTC
TRBJ2-3 - TRBV5-5 - CASSLDGRAPDTQYF TGTGCCAGCAGCTTGGATGGTCGGGCCCCAGATACGCAGTATTTT
TRBJ1-3 few TRBV29-1 - CSARSGNTIYF TGCAGCGCTCGCTCTGGAAACACCATATATTTT
TRBJ2-5 few TRBV7-9 - CASSNPSAGQETQYF TGTGCCAGCAGCAATCCGAGTGCGGGACAAGAGACCCAGTACTTC
TRBJ2-6 - TRBV4-1 - CASSQVGRAPMLANVLTF TGCGCCAGCAGCCAAGTGGGTAGGGCTCCCATGTTAGCCAACGTCCTGACTTTC
TRBJ2-7 few TRBV30 - CAWSPDSYEQYF TGTGCCTGGAGTCCGGACAGTTACGAGCAGTACTTC
TRBJ2-7 - TRBV6-5 TRBD1 CASSYRGTGGIEQYF TGTGCCAGCAGTTACCGCGGGACAGGGGGCATCGAGCAGTACTTC
TRBJ2-7 - TRBV10-3 TRBD1 CAIRQGSFEEQYF TGTGCCATCCGACAGGGGTCTTTTGAGGAGCAGTACTTC
TRBJ2-3 - TRBV6-2/TRBV6-3 - CASSYLGQEGDTQYF TGTGCCAGCAGTTACCTGGGCCAAGAGGGGGATACGCAGTATTTT
TRBJ2-1 - TRBV4-1 - CASSQGPPLVEQFF TGCGCCAGCAGCCAAGGCCCGCCGCTCGTGGAGCAGTTCTTC
TRBJ2-6 - TRBV12-3/TRBV12-4 - CASDKQAGANVLTF TGTGCCAGCGATAAACAAGCTGGGGCCAACGTCCTGACTTTC
TRBJ1-5 - TRBV20-1 TRBD1 CSARTRGQPSWGPQHF TGCAGTGCTCGCACCAGGGGGCAGCCGTCGTGGGGGCCCCAGCATTTT
TRBJ2-3 - TRBV28 - CASSSTTSRVDTQYF TGTGCCAGCAGTTCCACCACCTCAAGGGTAGATACGCAGTATTTT
TRBJ2-3 - TRBV29-1 - CSGKGQYTDTQYF TGCAGCGGAAAGGGACAATACACAGATACGCAGTATTTT
TRBJ2-7 few TRBV4-1 - CASSQGRFSYEQYF TGCGCCAGCAGCCAAGGCCGGTTTTCCTACGAGCAGTACTTC
TRBJ1-1 - TRBV24-1 - CATSDSWLGTEAFF TGTGCCACCAGTGATTCCTGGTTGGGCACTGAAGCTTTCTTT
TRBJ2-7 - TRBV7-2 TRBD1 CASSLGAGQGIGQYF TGTGCCAGCAGCTTGGGGGCCGGACAGGGGATAGGTCAGTACTTC
TRBJ2-5 - TRBV12-3/TRBV12-4 - CASSFLGTGETQYF TGTGCCAGCAGTTTTCTCGGGACCGGGGAGACCCAGTACTTC
TRBJ2-3 - TRBV10-2 TRBD2 CASSEAGTRTDTQYF TGCGCCAGCAGTGAAGCAGGGACTAGGACAGATACGCAGTATTTT
TRBJ2-3 - TRBV6-6 - CASSLQGGEIDTQYF TGTGCCAGCAGCCTCCAGGGGGGGGAGATAGATACGCAGTATTTT
TRBJ2-3 - TRBV4-1 TRBD2 CASSQEGEGSTDTQYF TGCGCCAGCAGCCAAGAGGGGGAGGGAAGCACAGATACGCAGTATTTT
TRBJ1-2 once TRBV4-2 TRBD1 CASSPQNRGRYGYTF TGTGCCAGCAGCCCCCAGAATAGGGGGCGGTATGGCTACACCTTC
TRBJ2-7 once TRBV7-2 - CASSISGGGSYEQYF TGTGCCAGCAGCATTAGCGGTGGTGGGTCCTACGAGCAGTACTTC